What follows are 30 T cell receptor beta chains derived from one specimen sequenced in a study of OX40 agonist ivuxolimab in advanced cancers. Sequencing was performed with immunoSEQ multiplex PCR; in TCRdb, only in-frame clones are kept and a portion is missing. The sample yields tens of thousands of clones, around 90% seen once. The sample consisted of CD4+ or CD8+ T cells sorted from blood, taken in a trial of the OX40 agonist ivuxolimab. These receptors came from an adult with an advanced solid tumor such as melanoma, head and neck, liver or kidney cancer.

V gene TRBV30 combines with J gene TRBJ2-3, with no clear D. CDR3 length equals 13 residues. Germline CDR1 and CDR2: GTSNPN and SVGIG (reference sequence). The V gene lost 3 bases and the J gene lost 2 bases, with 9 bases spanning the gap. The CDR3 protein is CAWRKSPTDTQYF. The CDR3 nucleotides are TGTGCCTGGAGGAAATCCCCCACAGATACGCAGTATTTT.

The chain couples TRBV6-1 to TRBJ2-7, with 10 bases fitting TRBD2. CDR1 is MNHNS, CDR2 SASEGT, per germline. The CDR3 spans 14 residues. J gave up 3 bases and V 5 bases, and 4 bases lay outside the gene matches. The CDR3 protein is CASSPRTSGYEQYF. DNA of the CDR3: TGTGCCAGCAGTCCCAGGACTAGCGGCTACGAGCAGTACTTC.

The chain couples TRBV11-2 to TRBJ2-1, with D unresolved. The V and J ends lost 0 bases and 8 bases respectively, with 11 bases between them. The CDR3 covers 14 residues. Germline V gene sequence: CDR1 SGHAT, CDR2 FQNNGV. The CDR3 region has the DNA TGTGCCAGCAGCTTAGATCTATTTCTGGATGAGCAGTTCTTC. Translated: CASSLDLFLDEQFF.

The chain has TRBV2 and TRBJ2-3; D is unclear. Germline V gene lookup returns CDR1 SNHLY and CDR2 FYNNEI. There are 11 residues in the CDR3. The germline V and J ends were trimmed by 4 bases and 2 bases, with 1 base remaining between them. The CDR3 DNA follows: TGTGCCAGCAGTGTCACAGATACGCAGTATTTT. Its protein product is CASSVTDTQYF.

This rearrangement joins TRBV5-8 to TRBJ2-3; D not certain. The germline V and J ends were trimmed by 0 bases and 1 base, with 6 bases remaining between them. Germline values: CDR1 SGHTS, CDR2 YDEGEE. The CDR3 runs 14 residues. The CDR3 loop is CASSLGAGTDTQYF. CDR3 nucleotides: TGTGCCAGCAGCTTGGGGGCAGGCACAGATACGCAGTATTTT.

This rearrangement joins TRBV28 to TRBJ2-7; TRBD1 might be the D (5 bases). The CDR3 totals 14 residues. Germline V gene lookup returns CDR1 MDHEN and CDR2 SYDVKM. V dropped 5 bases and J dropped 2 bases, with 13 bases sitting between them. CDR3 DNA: TGTGCCAGCAGTGGACACGACCTGACCTACGAGCAGTACTTC. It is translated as CASSGHDLTYEQYF.

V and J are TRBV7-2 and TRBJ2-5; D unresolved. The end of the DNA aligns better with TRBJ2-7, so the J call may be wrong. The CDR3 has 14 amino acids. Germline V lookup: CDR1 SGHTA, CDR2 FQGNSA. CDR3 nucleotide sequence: TGTGCCAGCAGCTTAGCCAGGTTAGCCTACGAGCAGTACTTC. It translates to CASSLARLAYEQYF.

CDR3 bases: TGCGCCAGCAGCCTAGGACAGGGTGGACCCGGGGAGCTGTTTTTT. It encodes CASSLGQGGPGELFF. The chain recombines TRBV5-1 with TRBJ2-2; 8 nucleotides align to TRBD1. Per germline, CDR1 SGHRS and CDR2 YFSETQ. The V and J ends lost 4 bases and 6 bases, in that order; junction bases with no gene match: 8. The CDR3 is 15 amino acids.

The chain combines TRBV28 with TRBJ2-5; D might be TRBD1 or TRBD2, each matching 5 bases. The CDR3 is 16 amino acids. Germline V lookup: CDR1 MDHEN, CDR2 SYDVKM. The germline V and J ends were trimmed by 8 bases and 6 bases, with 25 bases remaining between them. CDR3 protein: CASVSPSGPFYKTQYF. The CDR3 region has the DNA TGTGCCAGCGTTTCCCCCTCGGGGCCCTTCTATAAGACCCAGTACTTC.

This CDR3 reads CASSIDLATRRGTTGELFF. CDR3 in DNA: TGTGCCAGTAGTATAGATCTTGCCACTCGCAGGGGTACCACCGGGGAGCTGTTTTTT. The chain is built from TRBV19 and TRBJ2-2; a weak D match, TRBD1 (6 bases). CDR1 is LNHDA, CDR2 SQIVND, per germline (reference sequence). The CDR3 contains 19 residues. With 0 bases removed from V and 4 bases from J, the gap between germline ends came to 21 bases.

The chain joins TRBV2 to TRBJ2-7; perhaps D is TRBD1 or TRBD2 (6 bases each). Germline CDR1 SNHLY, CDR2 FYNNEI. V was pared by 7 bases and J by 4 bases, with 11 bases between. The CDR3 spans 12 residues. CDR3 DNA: TGTGCCAGCACCGAGGGGGGTTACGAGCAGTACTTC. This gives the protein CASTEGGYEQYF.

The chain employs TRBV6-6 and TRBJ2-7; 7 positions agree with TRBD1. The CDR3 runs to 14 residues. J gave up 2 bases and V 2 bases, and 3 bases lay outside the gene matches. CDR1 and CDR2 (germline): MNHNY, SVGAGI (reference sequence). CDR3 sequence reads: CASSYGTATYEQYF. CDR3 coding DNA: TGTGCCAGCAGTTACGGGACAGCCACCTACGAGCAGTACTTC.

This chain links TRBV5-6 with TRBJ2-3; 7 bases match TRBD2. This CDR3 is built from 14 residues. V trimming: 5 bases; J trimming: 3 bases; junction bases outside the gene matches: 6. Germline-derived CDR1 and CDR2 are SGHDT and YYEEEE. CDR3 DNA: TGTGCCAGCAGAAGGTGGGGAGGGACAGATACGCAGTATTTT. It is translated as CASRRWGGTDTQYF.

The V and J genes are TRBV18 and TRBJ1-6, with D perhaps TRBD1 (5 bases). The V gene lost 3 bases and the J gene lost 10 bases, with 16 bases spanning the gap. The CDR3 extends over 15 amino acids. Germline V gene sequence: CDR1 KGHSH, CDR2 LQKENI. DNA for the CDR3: TGTGCCAGCTCACCCGTCTCCGCGGGGGACTCACCCCTCCACTTT. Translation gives CASSPVSAGDSPLHF.

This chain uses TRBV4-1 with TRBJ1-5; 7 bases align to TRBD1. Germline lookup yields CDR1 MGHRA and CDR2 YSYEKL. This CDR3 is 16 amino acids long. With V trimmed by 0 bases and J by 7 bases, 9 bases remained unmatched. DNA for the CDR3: TGCGCCAGCAGCCAAGATCAGGGACAGCCGAGGCAGCCCCAGCATTTT. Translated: CASSQDQGQPRQPQHF.

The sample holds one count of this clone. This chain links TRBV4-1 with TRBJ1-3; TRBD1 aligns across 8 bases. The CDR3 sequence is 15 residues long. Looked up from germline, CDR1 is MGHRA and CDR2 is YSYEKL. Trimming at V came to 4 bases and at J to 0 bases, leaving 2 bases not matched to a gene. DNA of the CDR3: TGCGCCAGCAGCCTTACAGGGGGCTCTGGAAACACCATATATTTT. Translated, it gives CASSLTGGSGNTIYF.

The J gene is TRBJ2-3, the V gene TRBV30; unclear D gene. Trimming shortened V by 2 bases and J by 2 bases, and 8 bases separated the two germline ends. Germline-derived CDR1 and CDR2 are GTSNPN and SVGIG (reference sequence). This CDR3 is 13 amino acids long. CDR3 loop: CAWSIGPTDTQYF. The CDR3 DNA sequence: TGTGCCTGGAGTATAGGTCCCACAGATACGCAGTATTTT.

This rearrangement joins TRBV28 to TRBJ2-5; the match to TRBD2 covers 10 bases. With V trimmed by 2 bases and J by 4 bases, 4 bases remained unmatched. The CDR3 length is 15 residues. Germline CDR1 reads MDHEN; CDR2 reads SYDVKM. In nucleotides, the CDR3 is TGTGCCAGCAGTTTAGGGCTAGCGGGAGTAGAGACCCAGTACTTC. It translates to CASSLGLAGVETQYF.

CDR3 loop: CAWSPPTANYEQYF. For the CDR3, the DNA is TGTGCCTGGAGCCCCCCTACAGCAAACTACGAGCAGTACTTC. This rearrangement joins TRBV30 to TRBJ2-7; no clear D gene. V lost 3 bases and J 3 bases, leaving 15 bases between the germline ends. This CDR3 region has 14 residues. CDR1 and CDR2 from the germline V gene are GTSNPN and SVGIG (reference sequence).

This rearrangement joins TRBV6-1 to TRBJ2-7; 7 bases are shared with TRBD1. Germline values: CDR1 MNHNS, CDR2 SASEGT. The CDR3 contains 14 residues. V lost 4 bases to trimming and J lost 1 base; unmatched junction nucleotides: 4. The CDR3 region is CASSGDRGSYEQYF. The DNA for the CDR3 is TGTGCCAGCAGTGGGGACAGAGGTTCCTACGAGCAGTACTTC.

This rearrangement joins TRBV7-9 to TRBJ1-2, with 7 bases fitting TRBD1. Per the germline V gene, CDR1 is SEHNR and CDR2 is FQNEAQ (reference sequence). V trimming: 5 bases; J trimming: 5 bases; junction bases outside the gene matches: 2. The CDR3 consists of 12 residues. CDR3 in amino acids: CASSPQGYGYTF. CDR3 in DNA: TGTGCCAGCAGCCCACAGGGGTATGGCTACACCTTC. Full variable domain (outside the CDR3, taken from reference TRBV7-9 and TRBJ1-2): DTGVSQNPRHKITKRGQNVTFRCDPISEHNRLYWYRQTLGQGPEFLTYFQNEAQLEKSRLLSDRFSAERPKGSFSTLEIQRTEQGDSAMYLCASSPQGYGYTFGSGTRLTVV.

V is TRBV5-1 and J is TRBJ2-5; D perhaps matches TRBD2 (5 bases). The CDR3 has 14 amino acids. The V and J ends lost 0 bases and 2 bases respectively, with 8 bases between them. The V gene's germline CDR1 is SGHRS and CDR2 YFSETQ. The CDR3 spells CASSLARAQETQYF. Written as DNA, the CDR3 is TGCGCCAGCAGCTTGGCGAGGGCACAAGAGACCCAGTACTTC.

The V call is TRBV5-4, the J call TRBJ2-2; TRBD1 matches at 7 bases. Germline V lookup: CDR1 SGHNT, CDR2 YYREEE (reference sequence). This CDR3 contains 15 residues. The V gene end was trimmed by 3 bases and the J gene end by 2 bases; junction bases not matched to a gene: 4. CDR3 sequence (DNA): TGTGCCAGCAGCTCTGGGACAGCAAACACCGGGGAGCTGTTTTTT. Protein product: CASSSGTANTGELFF.

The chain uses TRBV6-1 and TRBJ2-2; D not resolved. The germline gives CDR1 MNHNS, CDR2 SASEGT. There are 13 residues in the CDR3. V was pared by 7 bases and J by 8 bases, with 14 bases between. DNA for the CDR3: TGTGCCAGCATCTTCAGGCCCGAGGGGGAGCTGTTTTTT. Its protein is CASIFRPEGELFF.

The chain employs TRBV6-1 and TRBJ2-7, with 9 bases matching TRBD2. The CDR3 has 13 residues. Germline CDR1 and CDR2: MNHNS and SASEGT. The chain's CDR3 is CAALRTSVNEQYF. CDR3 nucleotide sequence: TGTGCTGCACTCCGGACTAGCGTCAACGAGCAGTACTTC.

For the CDR3, the DNA is TGTGCCAGCAGTCCCGCTGACAGGGATTCCCAGCCCCAGCATTTT. Amino acid sequence: CASSPADRDSQPQHF. This chain connects TRBV28 to TRBJ1-5, with 7 bases lining up with TRBD1. Per germline, CDR1 MDHEN and CDR2 SYDVKM. Trimming removed 5 bases from V and 7 bases from J; junction bases left unmatched: 11. CDR3 length: 15 amino acids.

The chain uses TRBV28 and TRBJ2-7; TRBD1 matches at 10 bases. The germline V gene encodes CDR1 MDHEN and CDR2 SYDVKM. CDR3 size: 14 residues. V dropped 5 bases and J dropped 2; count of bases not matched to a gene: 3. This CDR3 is CASSNGQGAYEQYF. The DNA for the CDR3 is TGTGCCAGCAGTAATGGACAGGGGGCCTACGAGCAGTACTTC.

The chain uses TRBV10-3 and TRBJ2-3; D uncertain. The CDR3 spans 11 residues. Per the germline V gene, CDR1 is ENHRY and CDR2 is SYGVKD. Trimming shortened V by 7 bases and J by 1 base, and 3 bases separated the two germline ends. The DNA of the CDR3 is TGTGCCATCATGGGCACAGATACGCAGTATTTT. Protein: CAIMGTDTQYF.

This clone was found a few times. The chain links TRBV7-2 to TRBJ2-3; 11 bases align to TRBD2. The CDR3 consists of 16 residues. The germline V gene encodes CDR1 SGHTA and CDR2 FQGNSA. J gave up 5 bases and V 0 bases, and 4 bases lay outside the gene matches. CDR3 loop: CASSLALAGGQDTQYF. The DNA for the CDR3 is TGTGCCAGCAGCTTAGCGCTAGCGGGGGGACAAGATACGCAGTATTTT.

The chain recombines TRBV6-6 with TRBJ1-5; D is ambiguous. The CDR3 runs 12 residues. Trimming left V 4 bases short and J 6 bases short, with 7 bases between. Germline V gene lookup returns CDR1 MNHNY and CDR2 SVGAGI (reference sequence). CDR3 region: CASSSDVQPQHF. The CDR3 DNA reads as TGTGCCAGCAGTTCGGATGTTCAGCCCCAGCATTTT.